This T cell receptor beta chain was found in a study of blood T cell repertoires in COVID-19. Study overall: From T cells, B-cell-depleted T cells, or PBMCs came the material, which was cDNA or gDNA.

The CDR3 is made up of 14 amino acids. V was shortened by 4 bases and J by 10 bases, with 15 bases between the two germline ends. Germline assignment: CDR1 SGHNT and CDR2 YYREEE (reference sequence). Using immunoSEQ multiplex PCR, the repertoire was profiled, and TCRdb retains in-frame clones only, with some absent. The data show around 260,000 clones, around four fifths seen once. The chain is built from TRBV5-4 and TRBJ1-6; D call uncertain. The sequenced sample consisted of peripheral blood. This receptor was identified in a man in his fifties or sixties who had recovered from COVID-19. The DNA of the CDR3 is TGTGCCAGCAGCCTCATGAGTGGGCGATCACCCCTCCACTTT. It yields the protein CASSLMSGRSPLHF. The whole variable domain, filled in from reference TRBV5-4 and TRBJ1-6, reads ETGVTQSPTHLIKTRGQQVTLRCSSQSGHNTVSWYQQALGQGPQFIFQYYREEENGRGNFPPRFSGLQFPNYSSELNVNALELDDSALYLCASSLMSGRSPLHFGNGTRLTVT.